This TCR beta chain was sequenced for a study of response to subunit inactivated influenza vaccine. Notes on the study in general: The authors put forward the suggestion that each seasonal influenza vaccination may bring in only a limited number of new T cells.

Each CDR3 protein gets one entry after TCRdb re-called the RT-PCR reads with MiXCR. The sample contains 650,000 to 700,000 distinct CDR3 sequences, less than 20% of which appear only once. With respect to this clonotype: Its antigen is unknown.

This sequence originates from a man over 45 who received an inactivated influenza vaccine. The input for sequencing was PBMCs from blood, taken 12 days after vaccination.

CDR3 coding DNA: TGCAGTGCTCAGGGACAGTCCTCCTACGAGCAGTACTTC. This gives the protein CSAQGQSSYEQYF. V and J are TRBV20-1 and TRBJ2-7; TRBD1 matches 7 bases. CDR3 length: 13 residues. The junction had 4 bases not matched to a gene; V was cut back by 5 bases and J by 0 bases. Germline values: CDR1 DFQATT, CDR2 SNEGSKA (reference sequence).